This T cell receptor (beta chain) was sequenced during a study of T cells in pancreatic ductal adenocarcinoma. Sequenced by immunoSEQ multiplex PCR; TCRdb stores in-frame clones only, minus some. The table shows approximately 5,100 clones, with approximately 79% occurring only once. Selected pancreatic ductal adenocarcinoma patients had undergone surgery without neoadjuvant therapy. The V gene's germline CDR1 is SGHDT and CDR2 YYEEEE. The ends lost 1 base at V and 2 bases at J; junction bases unmatched: 7. This CDR3 is 17 amino acids long. This chain uses TRBV5-6 with TRBJ2-1; 9 bases match TRBD2. This clonotype was obtained from a human donor with pancreatic ductal adenocarcinoma. The donor label of this sample is uncertain. The specimen was pancreatic tumor tissue. This CDR3 is CASSLRTSGLTYNEQFF. CDR3 in DNA: TGTGCCAGCAGCTTGAGAACTAGCGGGCTGACCTACAATGAGCAGTTCTTC.